These 17 T cell receptor beta chains came from one sample sequenced in a study of regulatory T cells in long-lasting Graves disease. Arm-PCR of CDR3 regions and iRepertoire HTBI primers were the basis on which TCR beta libraries were built. TCRdb used MiXCR to reprocess the multiplex PCR reads, holding one entry per CDR3 protein. The data show roughly 500,000 distinct CDR3 sequences, with approximately 15% seen just once and approximately 19% held by the top ten. Time point: newly diagnosed GD, antithyroid drugs for less than 3 months. PBMC-derived RNA was used for the TCR library. This sample was shared with a second study, whose subject was T cells in Graves' hyperthyroidism and ophthalmopathy.

The material was peripheral blood mononuclear cells (PBMCs), obtained at new diagnosis, from a patient treated with antithyroid drugs. The receptors were sampled from a woman aged 50 to 60 with Graves disease.

Only a few counts were recorded for this clonotype. This CDR3 is CASGMYRGRTNEKLFF. In nucleotides, the CDR3 is TGTGCCAGCGGGATGTACAGGGGGCGGACTAATGAAAAACTGTTTTTT. The V and J genes are TRBV28 and TRBJ1-4; 9 nucleotides agree with TRBD1. With V trimmed by 8 bases and J by 2 bases, 9 bases remained unmatched. Germline V gene lookup returns CDR1 MDHEN and CDR2 SYDVKM. The CDR3 extends over 16 amino acids.

V and J are TRBV5-6 and TRBJ2-2, with D unclear. The length of the CDR3 is 15 residues. Germline V gene data show CDR1 as SGHDT and CDR2 as YYEEEE. V lost 0 bases and J lost 1, with 7 bases in between. This CDR3 is CASSLGLKNTGELFF. The CDR3 nucleotides are TGTGCCAGCAGCTTGGGCTTGAAGAACACCGGGGAGCTGTTTTTT.

This clonotype was seen ten or more times. V gene TRBV4-1 combines with J gene TRBJ2-7; D perhaps matches TRBD1 (5 bases). The CDR3 extends over 15 amino acids. The V gene's germline CDR1 is MGHRA and CDR2 YSYEKL. The germline V and J ends were trimmed by 0 bases and 3 bases, with 12 bases remaining between them. The CDR3 DNA reads TGCGCCAGCAGCCAAGATGCTAGGGGTCTCTACGAGCAGTACTTC. Translated, it gives CASSQDARGLYEQYF.

Many counts were recorded for this clonotype. This chain links TRBV20-1 with TRBJ2-3, with D possibly TRBD2 on 6 matching bases. This CDR3 has 15 residues. V lost 0 bases and J lost 1, with 11 bases in between. The germline CDR1 and CDR2 sequences are DFQATT and SNEGSKA (reference sequence). DNA of the CDR3: TGCAGTGCTAGAGATCCGAGGGAGGGCACAGATACGCAGTATTTT. Its translation is CSARDPREGTDTQYF.

The table lists this clonotype with a few counts. This likely traces to a read error, being one base from a far larger clone. V is TRBV28 and J is TRBJ2-1; maybe TRBD2 (5 bases). The V gene's germline CDR1 is MDHEN and CDR2 SYDVKM. The CDR3 totals 15 residues. V lost 5 bases and J 10 bases, leaving 21 bases between the germline ends. CDR3 loop: CASSTEGDESYEQFF. CDR3 DNA: TGTGCCAGCAGTACAGAGGGAGACGAATCCTACGAGCAGTTCTTC.

This clonotype has just one count. The chain employs TRBV12-3 or TRBV12-4 and TRBJ2-5; possibly TRBD2 for D (5 bases). Trimming removed 8 bases at V and 4 bases at J, with 14 bases between. The CDR3 sequence is 13 residues long. CDR3 amino acids: CASRSAGGETQYF. In DNA form, the CDR3 reads TGTGCCAGCCGGTCGGCGGGTGGAGAGACCCAGTACTTC.

A word on this clonotype: A clone one base away is much larger, so this may be a read error. V is TRBV5-1 and J is TRBJ1-3; D uncertain. Germline-derived CDR1 and CDR2 are SGHRS and YFSETQ. This CDR3 region has 14 residues. CDR3 DNA sequence: TGCGCCGGCAGCTTGGCCGGACGAGGAAACACCATATATTTT. Translation: CAGSLAGRGNTIYF.

This clonotype was counted between two and nine times. CDR3 amino acids: CASSYSGTGVTEAFF. The DNA for the CDR3 is TGTGCCAGCAGTTACTCAGGGACAGGGGTCACTGAAGCTTTCTTT. J is TRBJ1-1 and V is TRBV6-5; TRBD1 agrees at 10 bases. CDR1 is MNHEY, CDR2 SVGAGI, per germline. With V trimmed by 0 bases and J by 4 bases, 2 bases remained unmatched. The CDR3 sequence is 15 residues long.

This clonotype was found many times. The chain couples TRBV29-1 to TRBJ2-5; 7 bases are a match to TRBD2. Germline V CDR1 and CDR2: SQVTM, ANQGSEA. The CDR3 runs 15 residues. With 6 bases clipped from V and 4 bases from J, the junction kept 14 bases outside the gene matches. The CDR3 coding sequence is TGCAGCGTACCCAAGACGCGGGAGTACGGAGAGACCCAGTACTTC. Translated: CSVPKTREYGETQYF.

This clonotype was picked up many times. The genes are TRBV28 and TRBJ1-4; D not certain. CDR1 is MDHEN and CDR2 is SYDVKM in the germline V gene. The CDR3 has 14 residues. V was cut by 6 bases and J by 8 bases, with 16 bases left in between. This CDR3 reads CASSIPPAGEKLFF. The DNA of the CDR3 is TGTGCCAGCAGCATCCCGCCAGCGGGGGAAAAACTGTTTTTT.

This clonotype was counted between two and nine times. This likely stems from a read error, as it lies one base from a far larger clone. The J gene is TRBJ1-1, the V gene TRBV6-1, with TRBD1 matching over 9 bases. The CDR3 totals 17 residues. CDR1 is MNHNS, CDR2 SASEGT, per germline. Trimming took 6 bases from V and 3 from J; bases not matched to a gene: 14. In nucleotides, the CDR3 is TGTGCCAGCAGACAAGCCGGGACAGGGAGTTTGGACACTGAAGCTTTCTTT. Translation: CASRQAGTGSLDTEAFF.

The chain links TRBV7-8 to TRBJ2-3; 7 bases are a match to TRBD2. With V trimmed by 8 bases and J by 6 bases, 8 bases remained unmatched. CDR1 and CDR2 from the germline V gene are SGHVS and FQNEAQ. The CDR3 extends over 13 amino acids. The CDR3: CASRGGMTDTQYF. As DNA, the CDR3 is TGTGCCAGCCGCGGGGGTATGACGGATACGCAGTATTTT.

There are many counts of this clonotype. The junction shows a germline mismatch at one end, possibly a read error. The gene calls are TRBV18 and TRBJ2-7; TRBD2 matches 12 bases. This CDR3 is 15 amino acids long. The germline gives CDR1 KGHSH, CDR2 LQKENI. The DNA for the CDR3 is TGTGCCAGCTCACCGCCGACTAGCGGGAGTCTCCTACAGCACTTC. Amino acid sequence: CASSPPTSGSLLQHF. Together with reference TRBV18 and TRBJ2-7, the CDR3 gives the full variable domain: NAGVMQNPRHLVRRRGQEARLRCSPMKGHSHVYWYRQLPEEGLKFMVYLQKENIIDESGMPKERFSAEFPKEGPSILRIQQVVRGDSAAYFCASSPPTSGSLLQHFGPGTRLTVT.

The sample holds many counts of this clonotype. V and J are TRBV2 and TRBJ1-1; unclear D gene. The CDR3 is 15 amino acids. Germline V gene lookup returns CDR1 SNHLY and CDR2 FYNNEI. V lost 4 bases to trimming and J lost 3 bases, with 15 bases between them. The CDR3 protein is CASSGRLLRDTEAFF. The CDR3 region has the DNA TGTGCCAGCAGTGGTCGACTTCTTCGGGACACTGAAGCTTTCTTT.

This clonotype has just a few counts. Since a much larger clone is just one base distant, this may be a read error. The chain links TRBV7-8 to TRBJ2-1; 8 nucleotides align to TRBD2. The germline CDR1 and CDR2 sequences are SGHVS and FQNEAQ. The CDR3 spans 15 residues. CDR3 in DNA: TGTGCCCGCAGCACTACTAGCGGCCCCTACAATGAGCAGTTCTTC. Protein product: CARSTTSGPYNEQFF.

The rearrangement uses TRBV19 and TRBJ2-3; the D gene is possibly TRBD1 (6 bases). The V and J ends lost 5 bases and 2 bases respectively, with 11 bases between them. CDR3 size: 14 residues. Germline CDR1 and CDR2: LNHDA and SQIVND (reference sequence). This CDR3 reads CASSPGQTTDTQYF. In DNA form, the CDR3 reads TGTGCCAGTAGTCCCGGACAGACCACAGATACGCAGTATTTT. Supplemented by reference TRBV19 and TRBJ2-3, the full variable domain reads DGGITQSPKYLFRKEGQNVTLSCEQNLNHDAMYWYRQDPGQGLRLIYYSQIVNDFQKGDIAEGYSVSREKKESFPLTVTSAQKNPTAFYLCASSPGQTTDTQYFGPGTRLTVL.

A few counts support this clonotype. This chain joins TRBV5-1 and TRBJ2-7; TRBD2 agrees at 8 bases. Losses at the gene ends were 4 bases for V and 2 bases for J; bases not matched to a gene: 2. Germline CDR1 reads SGHRS; CDR2 reads YFSETQ. This CDR3 has 13 amino acids. CDR3 amino acids: CASSRLATYEQYF. The CDR3 coding sequence is TGCGCCAGCAGCAGACTAGCGACCTACGAGCAGTACTTC.